There are a few counts of the clone carrying this TCR beta chain. This specimen comes from a study of blood T cell repertoires in COVID-19. For the study at large: Collection of acute and convalescent COVID-19 samples took place in the United States, Italy and Spain. From T cells, B-cell-depleted T cells, or PBMCs came the material, which was cDNA or gDNA.

The CDR3 runs 14 residues. Germline-derived CDR1 and CDR2 are LNHDA and SQIVND (reference sequence). The V and J ends lost 4 bases and 5 bases respectively, with 12 bases between them. Assay: immunoSEQ multiplex PCR; the TCRdb copy retains only in-frame clones and omits some. The sample has just under 65,000 clones, roughly three quarters seen once. The receptor comes from a woman of 80 years or more with acute or convalescent COVID-19. Sequencing was carried out using peripheral blood. The chain has TRBV19 and TRBJ2-1; maybe TRBD2 (6 bases). The CDR3 sequence is CASSKRDSNNEQFF. The CDR3 region has the DNA TGTGCCAGTAGTAAACGGGACTCGAACAATGAGCAGTTCTTC.